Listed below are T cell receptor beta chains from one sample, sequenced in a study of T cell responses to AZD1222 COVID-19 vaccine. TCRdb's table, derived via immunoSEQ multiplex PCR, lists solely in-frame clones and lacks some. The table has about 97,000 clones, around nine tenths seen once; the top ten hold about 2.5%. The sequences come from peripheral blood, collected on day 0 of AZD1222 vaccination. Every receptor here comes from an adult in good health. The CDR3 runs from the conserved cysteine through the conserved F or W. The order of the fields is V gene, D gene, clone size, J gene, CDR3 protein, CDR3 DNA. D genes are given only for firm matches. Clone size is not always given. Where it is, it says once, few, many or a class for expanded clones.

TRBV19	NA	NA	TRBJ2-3	CASSPVGGGGTDTQYF	TGTGCCAGTAGTCCCGTAGGAGGAGGAGGCACAGATACGCAGTATTTT
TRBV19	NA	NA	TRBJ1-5	CASSRGDSNQPQHF	TGTGCCAGTAGTCGAGGGGATAGCAATCAGCCCCAGCATTTT
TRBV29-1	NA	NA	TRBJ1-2	CSAEVANNYGYTF	TGCAGCGCCGAGGTGGCAAACAACTATGGCTACACCTTC
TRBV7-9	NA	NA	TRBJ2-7	CASSLGLTLYEQYF	TGTGCCAGCAGCTTAGGGCTTACACTTTACGAGCAGTACTTC
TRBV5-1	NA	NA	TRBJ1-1	CASSLVGVNTEAFF	TGCGCCAGCAGCTTGGTAGGGGTGAACACTGAAGCTTTCTTT
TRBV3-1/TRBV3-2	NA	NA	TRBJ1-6	CASSPGKGLSNSPLHF	TGTGCCAGCAGCCCAGGGAAGGGTTTGAGTAATTCACCCCTCCACTTT
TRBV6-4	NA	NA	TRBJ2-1	CASSDNEMHEQFF	TGTGCCAGCAGTGACAATGAGATGCATGAGCAGTTCTTC
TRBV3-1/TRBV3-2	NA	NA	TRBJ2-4	CASSQDGRLKNIQYF	TGTGCCAGCAGCCAAGATGGCAGACTGAAAAACATTCAGTACTTC
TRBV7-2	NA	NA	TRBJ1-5	CASSLGSERNQPQHF	TGTGCCAGCAGCTTAGGCTCGGAAAGAAATCAGCCCCAGCATTTT
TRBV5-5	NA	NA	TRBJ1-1	CASSTPAPNTEAFF	TGTGCCAGCAGCACCCCCGCCCCGAACACTGAAGCTTTCTTT
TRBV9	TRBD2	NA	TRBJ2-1	CASSVGGSGWGEQFF	TGTGCCAGCAGCGTAGGTGGTAGCGGGTGGGGAGAGCAGTTCTTC
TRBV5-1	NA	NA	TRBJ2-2	CASSFGGSISNTGELFF	TGCGCCAGCAGCTTTGGAGGCAGTATATCGAACACCGGGGAGCTGTTTTTT
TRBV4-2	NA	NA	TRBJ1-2	CASSQVQSSSTGYTF	TGTGCCAGCAGCCAAGTACAGAGTAGTTCTACCGGCTACACCTTC
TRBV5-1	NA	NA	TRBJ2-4	CASSLPGGKNIQYF	TGCGCCAGCAGCTTGCCCGGCGGTAAAAACATTCAGTACTTC
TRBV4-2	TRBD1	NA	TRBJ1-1	CASSQDWWPGGNMNTEAFF	TGTGCCAGCAGCCAAGATTGGTGGCCAGGGGGTAACATGAACACTGAAGCTTTCTTT
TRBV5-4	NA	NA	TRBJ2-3	CASSLVTDTQYF	TGTGCCAGCAGTCTGGTAACAGATACGCAGTATTTT
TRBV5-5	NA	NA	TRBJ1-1	CASSGVGRENTEAFF	TGTGCCAGCTCGGGGGTGGGCAGGGAGAACACTGAAGCTTTCTTT
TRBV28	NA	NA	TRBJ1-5	CASRFRVGQPQHF	TGTGCCAGCAGGTTCAGGGTTGGTCAGCCCCAGCATTTT
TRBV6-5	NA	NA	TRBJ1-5	CASRWDGSRPQHF	TGTGCCAGCCGATGGGACGGCTCACGGCCCCAGCATTTT
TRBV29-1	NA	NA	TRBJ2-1	CSALGVPANEQFF	TGCAGCGCCCTAGGGGTCCCCGCCAATGAGCAGTTCTTC
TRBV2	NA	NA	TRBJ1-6	CASSLSRTANNSPLHF	TGTGCCAGCAGTCTTTCTAGGACGGCGAATAATTCACCCCTCCACTTT
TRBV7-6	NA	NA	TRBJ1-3	CASSLDGNTIYF	TGTGCCAGCAGCTTAGATGGAAACACCATATATTTT
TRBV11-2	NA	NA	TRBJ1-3	CASSLWAAKNTIYF	TGTGCCAGCAGCTTATGGGCAGCGAAAAACACCATATATTTT
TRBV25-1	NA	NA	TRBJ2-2	CASSGNTGELFF	TGTGCCAGCAGTGGGAACACCGGGGAGCTGTTTTTT
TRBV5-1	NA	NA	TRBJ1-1	CASSSTGFTEAFF	TGCGCCAGCAGCTCCACAGGGTTCACTGAAGCTTTCTTT
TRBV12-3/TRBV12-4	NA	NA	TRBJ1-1	CASSLGQNTEAFF	TGTGCCAGCAGTCTGGGACAGAACACTGAAGCTTTCTTT
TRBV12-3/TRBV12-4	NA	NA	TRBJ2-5	CASSLAGTETQYF	TGTGCCAGCAGTTTAGCTGGAACTGAGACCCAGTACTTC
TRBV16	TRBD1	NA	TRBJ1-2	CASSRGQGANYGYTF	TGTGCCAGCAGCCGAGGACAGGGAGCTAACTATGGCTACACCTTC
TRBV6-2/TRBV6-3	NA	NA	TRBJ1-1	CASSEQGNTEAFF	TGTGCCAGCAGCGAACAGGGGAACACTGAAGCTTTCTTT
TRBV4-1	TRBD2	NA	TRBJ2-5	CASSSSGGASETQYF	TGCGCCAGCAGCTCTAGCGGGGGGGCCTCTGAGACCCAGTACTTC
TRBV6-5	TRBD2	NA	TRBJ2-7	CASEEASGSYEQYF	TGTGCCAGCGAAGAGGCTAGCGGGTCCTACGAGCAGTACTTC
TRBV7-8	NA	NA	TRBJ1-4	CASSLLAAPLDLNEKLFF	TGTGCCAGCAGCTTATTGGCAGCCCCGCTCGATCTTAATGAAAAACTGTTTTTT
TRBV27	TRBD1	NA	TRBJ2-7	CASSEGQVVSYEQYF	TGTGCCAGCAGCGAGGGACAGGTGGTATCCTACGAGCAGTACTTC
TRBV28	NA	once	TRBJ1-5	CASTDSNQPQHF	TGTGCCAGCACGGATAGCAATCAGCCCCAGCATTTT
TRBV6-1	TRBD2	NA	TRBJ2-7	CASSEGTSITKKYF	TGTGCCAGCAGTGAGGGGACTAGCATTACGAAAAAGTACTTC
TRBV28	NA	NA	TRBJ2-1	CASTPRGLNEQFF	TGTGCCAGCACCCCCCGAGGTCTCAATGAGCAGTTCTTC
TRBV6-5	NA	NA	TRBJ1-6	CASSYSNPDSPLHF	TGTGCCAGCAGTTACTCCAATCCCGATTCACCCCTCCACTTT